The clone carrying this T cell receptor (beta chain) is medium-sized. TCRdb re-derived calls from the 5' RACE reads in MiXCR, one entry per CDR3 protein. This table has several thousand distinct CDR3 sequences, approximately 31% appearing once. The CDR3 is 15 amino acids. The V end lost 0 bases, the J end lost 2 bases, and 8 bases lay between the germline ends. Germline V gene sequence: CDR1 SGHRS, CDR2 YFSETQ. The sequence was obtained from a female donor with breast cancer. Sequenced: memory CD4+ T cells sorted from a lymph node. As for subset: memory CD4+ T cells, CD4+CD45RO+CD25-. J is TRBJ2-2 and V is TRBV5-1; TRBD1 might be the D (5 bases). CDR3 sequence reads: CASSLGQRNTGELFF. CDR3 DNA: TGCGCCAGCAGCTTGGGACAGAGAAACACCGGGGAGCTGTTTTTT.